The rows below give T cell receptor beta chains drawn from one sample of a study of cytomegalovirus exposure and HLA in healthy donors. The repertoire was sequenced with immunoSEQ multiplex PCR; TCRdb's copy has only in-frame clones and lacks some. This sample has about 140,000 clones, with more than 70% found just once. The sample consisted of PBMCs. These receptors originate from a man between 40 and 49 years old in good health and CMV-seronegative. Each CDR3 is given with its conserved first and last residue. The order of the fields is J gene, V gene, clone size, D gene, CDR3 protein, CDR3 DNA. A D gene is named only where the DNA matches it firmly. Clone size appears in some rows only: once, few, many, or a class for an expanded clone.

TRBJ1-2 TRBV29-1 few TRBD1 CSVSQGAYGYTF TGCAGCGTATCACAGGGGGCGTACGGCTACACCTTC
TRBJ2-7 TRBV2 NA NA CASSEAQGRLDEQYF TGTGCCAGCAGTGAAGCACAGGGGAGGCTCGACGAGCAGTACTTC
TRBJ2-5 TRBV7-3 NA NA CASSLTFDGSEGETQYF TGTGCCAGCAGCTTAACGTTTGACGGGAGTGAGGGGGAGACCCAGTACTTC
TRBJ2-7 TRBV5-1 NA NA CASSPVSGPHYEQYF TGCGCCAGCAGCCCGGTTAGCGGACCCCACTACGAGCAGTACTTC
TRBJ2-5 TRBV10-3 NA NA CAISVNREETQYF TGTGCCATCAGTGTTAACAGGGAAGAGACCCAGTACTTC
TRBJ2-1 TRBV15 once TRBD2 CATSRVSGRSVGNNEQFF TGTGCCACCAGCAGAGTTAGCGGGAGAAGTGTTGGGAACAATGAGCAGTTCTTC
TRBJ1-2 TRBV19 few TRBD1 CASSERPGQAYGYTF TGTGCCAGTAGTGAGCGGCCCGGACAGGCCTATGGCTACACCTTC
TRBJ1-5 TRBV9 NA TRBD1 CASPWGWTGDQPQHF TGTGCCAGCCCATGGGGCTGGACAGGGGATCAGCCCCAGCATTTT
TRBJ1-5 TRBV19 few NA CASSIGPDSNQPQHF TGTGCCAGTAGTATAGGGCCTGATAGCAATCAGCCCCAGCATTTT
TRBJ2-5 TRBV30 NA TRBD1 CAWIVGRGSIQETQYF TGTGCCTGGATTGTTGGCAGGGGGTCGATACAAGAGACCCAGTACTTC
TRBJ2-7 TRBV30 NA NA CAWGVTGYEQYF TGTGCCTGGGGAGTTACAGGCTACGAGCAGTACTTC
TRBJ1-2 TRBV30 NA NA CAWRRDTPGDSYGYTF TGTGCCTGGCGACGCGATACTCCAGGGGATAGCTATGGCTACACCTTC
TRBJ2-7 TRBV4-1 NA TRBD1 CASSLPGTGVSYEQYF TGCGCCAGCAGCCTCCCCGGGACAGGGGTCTCCTACGAGCAGTACTTC
TRBJ2-1 TRBV28 NA TRBD2 CASRFGLAGPYNEQFF TGTGCCAGCAGGTTCGGACTAGCGGGCCCCTACAATGAGCAGTTCTTC
TRBJ2-3 TRBV5-4 once TRBD1 CASSTRDRSSGDTQYF TGTGCCAGCAGCACCCGGGACAGGTCATCGGGAGATACGCAGTATTTT
TRBJ2-5 TRBV6-1 few TRBD1 CASSDQPTGWETQYF TGTGCCAGCAGTGATCAACCGACAGGGTGGGAGACCCAGTACTTC
TRBJ2-7 TRBV5-6 NA TRBD2 CASSQPSGGVAIYEQYF TGTGCCAGCAGCCAACCTAGCGGGGGGGTGGCGATCTACGAGCAGTACTTC
TRBJ1-4 TRBV28 few NA CASSFMAGSNEKLFF TGTGCCAGCAGTTTTATGGCAGGCAGTAATGAAAAACTGTTTTTT
TRBJ1-3 TRBV28 once NA CASSSATARTIYF TGTGCCAGCAGCTCCGCTACAGCTCGCACCATATATTTT
TRBJ2-5 TRBV5-1 few TRBD1 CASSLAAGGASIETQYF TGCGCCAGCAGCTTGGCGGCAGGGGGCGCGTCCATAGAGACCCAGTACTTC
TRBJ2-5 TRBV7-6 NA TRBD2 CASSRTSGSRGTQYF TGTGCCAGCAGCCGAACTAGCGGGAGTCGCGGGACCCAGTACTTC
TRBJ2-7 TRBV28 NA TRBD1 CASRVPGQGPYEQYF TGTGCCAGCAGGGTACCGGGACAGGGACCTTACGAGCAGTACTTC
TRBJ1-1 TRBV9 once TRBD1 CASNSGGFSEAFF TGTGCCAGCAACTCAGGGGGTTTCTCTGAAGCTTTCTTT
TRBJ2-1 TRBV11-3 NA TRBD2 CASSPGGGRASEQFF TGTGCCAGCAGCCCCGGGGGCGGGAGGGCCAGTGAGCAGTTCTTC
TRBJ1-3 TRBV4-1 few NA CASSQDRDRTAAGNTIYF TGCGCCAGCAGCCAAGACCGAGACAGGACAGCAGCTGGAAACACCATATATTTT
TRBJ2-1 TRBV27 few TRBD2 CASSLRRLAGGGEQFF TGTGCCAGCAGTCTCCGAAGACTAGCGGGAGGGGGTGAGCAGTTCTTC
TRBJ1-1 TRBV29-1 NA TRBD1 CSVQTGQGNTEAFF TGCAGCGTTCAAACGGGACAGGGGAACACTGAAGCTTTCTTT
TRBJ2-2 TRBV11-3 NA NA CASSGQNGELFF TGTGCCAGCAGCGGACAGAACGGGGAGCTGTTTTTT
TRBJ2-4 TRBV7-2 once TRBD1 CASSLEGATKNIQYF TGTGCCAGCAGCTTAGAGGGGGCAACCAAAAACATTCAGTACTTC
TRBJ1-4 TRBV4-3 NA TRBD1 CASSPNGGRQGRGEKLFF TGCGCCAGCAGCCCGAACGGGGGCAGACAGGGACGAGGGGAAAAACTGTTTTTT
TRBJ2-1 TRBV27 NA NA CASRDLGGVGEQFF TGTGCCAGCAGAGACCTCGGAGGGGTTGGTGAGCAGTTCTTC
TRBJ2-5 TRBV11-1 NA NA CASSFLQGTQETQYF TGTGCCAGCAGCTTCCTACAGGGAACACAAGAGACCCAGTACTTC
TRBJ2-7 TRBV19 NA TRBD1 CASSPGTGNEQYF TGTGCCAGTAGCCCCGGGACAGGCAACGAGCAGTACTTC
TRBJ2-7 TRBV12-5 NA TRBD1 CASAFSPGTALEYEQYF TGTGCTAGTGCCTTTTCCCCCGGGACAGCCTTGGAATACGAGCAGTACTTC
TRBJ1-1 TRBV15 NA NA CATSAGTPNTEAFF TGTGCCACCAGCGCCGGGACACCGAACACTGAAGCTTTCTTT
TRBJ2-5 TRBV6-6 NA TRBD1 CASSYGTEETQYF TGTGCCAGCAGTTACGGGACAGAAGAGACCCAGTACTTC
TRBJ1-6 TRBV7-8 once NA CASSRPAEVSPLHF TGTGCCAGCAGCCGCCCGGCGGAGGTTTCACCCCTCCACTTT
TRBJ2-7 TRBV7-9 NA TRBD1 CASSLQGAYEQYF TGTGCCAGCAGCTTACAGGGGGCTTACGAGCAGTACTTC
TRBJ2-5 TRBV5-4 NA NA CASSLGQRQETQYF TGTGCCAGCAGCTTGGGACAGAGGCAAGAGACCCAGTACTTC
TRBJ2-1 TRBV29-1 NA NA CSARGYGSSYNEQFF TGCAGCGCCCGAGGGTACGGATCCTCCTACAATGAGCAGTTCTTC
TRBJ1-5 TRBV4-1 few NA CASSQVLWAGYDQPQHF TGCGCCAGCAGCCAAGTCCTGTGGGCAGGGTACGATCAGCCCCAGCATTTT
TRBJ1-2 TRBV10-2 NA NA CASSEETRYGYTF TGCGCCAGCAGTGAGGAGACACGCTATGGCTACACCTTC
TRBJ1-1 TRBV5-1 NA NA CASREGNTEAFF TGCGCCAGCAGGGAGGGGAACACTGAAGCTTTCTTT
TRBJ1-4 TRBV30 NA TRBD1 CAWRGTGGEKLFF TGTGCCTGGCGTGGGACAGGGGGCGAAAAACTGTTTTTT
TRBJ2-7 TRBV6-1 few TRBD2 CASSVSPGGTSGRTYEQYF TGTGCCAGCAGTGTTTCGCCGGGGGGGACTAGCGGGAGGACCTACGAGCAGTACTTC
TRBJ2-1 TRBV5-4 NA NA CASSLLSSAHNEQFF TGTGCCAGCAGCTTGTTGTCTAGCGCACACAATGAGCAGTTCTTC
TRBJ2-3 TRBV29-1 NA TRBD1 CSVDRGREQYF TGCAGCGTCGACAGGGGGCGGGAGCAGTATTTT
TRBJ1-2 TRBV4-3 NA NA CASSPVGGANYGYTF TGCGCCAGCAGCCCCGTCGGGGGAGCTAACTATGGCTACACCTTC
TRBJ1-2 TRBV5-1 NA NA CASSSSQPGDGYTF TGCGCCAGCAGCTCCTCACAGCCCGGGGATGGCTACACCTTC
TRBJ2-7 TRBV6-5 NA NA CASSPGPYEQYF TGTGCCAGCAGTCCTGGCCCCTACGAGCAGTACTTC